This TCR beta chain was recovered during a study of tumor and adjacent non-tumor tissue in lung cancer. Looking at the study overall: Stage I to III disease affected roughly 10 men and roughly five women aged about 31 to 85.

Study results and limitations: Normal lung showed higher cumulative top 100 clone frequency than tumor.

Per germline, CDR1 MNHEY and CDR2 SVGAGI. The CDR3 totals 14 residues. As regards this clonotype: Its antigen is not known. The junction and the germline gene differ at one end; a read error may be behind it.

RNA was extracted from bulk tissue without any cell sorting. A modified ARM-PCR protocol with three rounds of nested PCR amplified TCRbeta. Using its own MiXCR run on the multiplex PCR reads, TCRdb lists one record per CDR3 protein. The table has over 85,000 distinct CDR3 sequences, about 80% seen once. The material sequenced was lung tumor tissue. The TCR originated in a man between 65 and 85 years old with non-small cell lung cancer. The chain is built from TRBV6-5 and TRBJ2-1, with a tentative D call TRBD2 (5 bases). As DNA, the CDR3 is TGTGTCAGCATTTATCGTCCAGCCGGGGATGAGCAGTTCTTC. Amino acid sequence: CVSIYRPAGDEQFF.